Presented here are 19 T cell receptor beta chains from one specimen sequenced in a study of T-cell memory formation after mild COVID-19. In TCRdb, the 5' RACE reads were re-called with MiXCR into one record per CDR3 protein. Of over 350,000 distinct CDR3 sequences listed, approximately 15% were seen once; the top ten hold 20% to 25%. The sequenced material came from PBMCs or a T cell subset sorted from them (not recorded which). The receptors were gathered from a man between 18 and 29 years old who had mild COVID-19 (a few samples of this study predate the infection). Cell type and time point are not known.

V gene TRBV18 combines with J gene TRBJ2-7, with TRBD1 identical over 7 bases. This CDR3 has 15 residues. Germline-derived CDR1 and CDR2 are KGHSH and LQKENI. The ends lost 0 bases at V and 6 bases at J; junction bases unmatched: 8. CDR3 protein: CASSPPGQPRGEQYF. The CDR3, as DNA: TGTGCCAGCTCACCACCGGGACAGCCTAGGGGCGAGCAGTACTTC.

This clonotype has just a few counts. The V gene is TRBV5-1, the J gene TRBJ2-1, with 10 bases matching TRBD2. With V trimmed by 3 bases and J by 10 bases, 4 bases remained unmatched. Germline loops: CDR1 SGHRS, CDR2 YFSETQ. The CDR3 extends over 13 amino acids. Here the CDR3 reads CASSSGLADEQFF. Written as DNA, the CDR3 is TGCGCCAGCAGCTCTGGACTAGCGGACGAGCAGTTCTTC.

The chain carries TRBV19 and TRBJ1-6; 9 bases are shared with TRBD1. CDR1 and CDR2 from the germline V gene are LNHDA and SQIVND (reference sequence). J gave up 8 bases and V 5 bases, and 1 base lay outside the gene matches. This CDR3 has 13 residues. The CDR3, as DNA: TGTGCCAGTAGTGGACAGGGGCATTCACCCCTCCACTTT. Translation: CASSGQGHSPLHF.

This clonotype was detected only a few times. CDR3 region: CASNSANTGELFF. Here the CDR3 DNA reads TGTGCCAGCAACTCCGCGAACACCGGGGAGCTGTTTTTT. The chain employs TRBV11-2 and TRBJ2-2; D is uncertain. V was pared by 7 bases and J by 0 bases, with 6 bases between. Germline CDR1 and CDR2: SGHAT and FQNNGV. There are 13 residues in the CDR3.

The sample holds many counts of this clonotype. V and J are TRBV12-3 or TRBV12-4 and TRBJ2-1, with D perhaps matching TRBD2 (5 bases). The CDR3 has 13 amino acids. V was cut by 6 bases and J by 9 bases, with 15 bases left in between. The CDR3 reads CASSPGGLGEQFF. CDR3 in DNA: TGTGCCAGCAGCCCCGGCGGGCTGGGTGAGCAGTTCTTC.

This clonotype was seen a few times. V is TRBV29-1 and J is TRBJ1-3; tentatively, D is TRBD1 (6 bases). Germline CDR1 and CDR2: SQVTM and ANQGSEA. Trimming shortened V by 6 bases and J by 6 bases, and 15 bases separated the two germline ends. This CDR3 contains 13 residues. CDR3 region: CSVVRTELNTIYF. Here the CDR3 DNA reads TGCAGCGTAGTAAGGACAGAATTAAACACCATATATTTT.

This clonotype was recorded a few times. The rearrangement links TRBV3-1 to TRBJ1-5, with D perhaps matching TRBD1 (6 bases). Deletions cut 4 bases from V and 4 bases from J, with 11 bases between. The CDR3 loop spans 14 amino acids. Per the germline V gene, CDR1 is LGHDT and CDR2 is YNNKEL (reference sequence). The CDR3 region has the DNA TGTGCCAGCAGCCGAAGACAGGATAATCAGCCCCAGCATTTT. This translates into CASSRRQDNQPQHF.

This clonotype was counted once. The chain recombines TRBV7-9 with TRBJ2-2; TRBD1 might be the D (6 bases). V was shortened by 3 bases and J by 7 bases, with 9 bases between the two germline ends. In germline, CDR1 is SEHNR, CDR2 FQNEAQ (reference sequence). The CDR3 has 13 amino acids. The CDR3 loop is CASSFSGVGELFF. In DNA, the CDR3 is TGTGCCAGCAGCTTTTCAGGGGTCGGGGAGCTGTTTTTT. Together with reference TRBV7-9 and TRBJ2-2, the CDR3 gives the full variable domain: DTGVSQNPRHKITKRGQNVTFRCDPISEHNRLYWYRQTLGQGPEFLTYFQNEAQLEKSRLLSDRFSAERPKGSFSTLEIQRTEQGDSAMYLCASSFSGVGELFFGEGSRLTVL.

This clonotype was observed a handful of times. The chain has TRBV7-9 and TRBJ2-1; 8 nucleotides line up with TRBD2. From germline, CDR1 is SEHNR and CDR2 FQNEAQ (reference sequence). The CDR3 has 15 amino acids. V dropped 3 bases and J dropped 7; count of bases not matched to a gene: 8. The CDR3 bases are TGTGCCAGCAGCTTGCGGGGGGCCGATAGGAATGAGCAGTTCTTC. This gives the protein CASSLRGADRNEQFF.

The chain uses TRBV6-5 and TRBJ2-7; a possible D gene is TRBD1 (7 bases). The V gene lost 1 base and the J gene lost 7 bases, with 11 bases spanning the gap. The germline V gene encodes CDR1 MNHEY and CDR2 SVGAGI. CDR3 length equals 13 residues. The CDR3 reads CASSYLQGREQYF. CDR3 DNA sequence: TGTGCCAGCAGTTACTTACAGGGGAGGGAGCAGTACTTC.

The chain is built from TRBV14 and TRBJ1-1; D is unresolved. Germline CDR1 is SGHDN and CDR2 is FVKESK. The V and J ends lost 0 bases and 1 base respectively, with 9 bases between them. The CDR3 totals 15 residues. The CDR3 DNA sequence: TGTGCCAGCAGCCAAGAAGGCAGGCAGAACACTGAAGCTTTCTTT. Amino acid sequence: CASSQEGRQNTEAFF. Full variable domain (missing parts from reference TRBV14 and TRBJ1-1): EAGVTQFPSHSVIEKGQTVTLRCDPISGHDNLYWYRRVMGKEIKFLLHFVKESKQDESGMPNNRFLAERTGGTYSTLKVQPAELEDSGVYFCASSQEGRQNTEAFFGQGTRLTVV.

The genes are TRBV3-1 and TRBJ1-1, with 10 bases identical to TRBD1. J gave up 1 base and V 3 bases, and 8 bases lay outside the gene matches. The germline V gene encodes CDR1 LGHDT and CDR2 YNNKEL (reference sequence). This CDR3 has 17 amino acids. CDR3 in amino acids: CASSQGDRGWENTEAFF. CDR3 DNA: TGTGCCAGCAGCCAGGGGGACAGGGGTTGGGAGAACACTGAAGCTTTCTTT.

The chain is built from TRBV27 and TRBJ1-2, with D perhaps TRBD1 (5 bases). Germline V gene sequence: CDR1 MNHEY, CDR2 SMNVEV (reference sequence). Between the trimmed V and J ends, which lost 4 bases and 6 bases, there was a span of 15 bases. The CDR3 loop spans 14 amino acids. The CDR3 DNA reads TGTGCCAGCAGTTCCTTTGGCAGGGTTGATGGCTACACCTTC. This encodes CASSSFGRVDGYTF.

This clonotype was seen ten or more times. This chain uses TRBV10-2 with TRBJ2-7; no clear D gene. Germline V CDR1 and CDR2: WSHSY, SAAADI. The CDR3 is made up of 10 amino acids. Trimming cost V 10 bases and J 6 bases, with 10 bases left between them. In nucleotides, the CDR3 is TGCGCCACTCTGAGTGGCGAGCAGTACTTC. Translating gives CATLSGEQYF.

Written as DNA, the CDR3 is TGTGCCAGCAGTTCGGTTGGGGGATTCACAGATACGCAGTATTTT. This codes for CASSSVGGFTDTQYF. V and J are TRBV5-5 and TRBJ2-3; D could derive from TRBD1 or TRBD2 (5 bases each). Trimming took off 5 bases at V and 2 bases at J, with 15 bases between the two ends. The CDR3 contains 15 residues. Per germline, CDR1 SGHKS and CDR2 YYEKEE (reference sequence).

This clonotype appeared a few times. The chain carries TRBV5-5 and TRBJ2-7; TRBD1 agrees at 9 bases. There are 15 residues in the CDR3. The junction had 8 bases not matched to a gene; V was cut back by 4 bases and J by 3 bases. Germline V CDR1 and CDR2: SGHKS, YYEKEE (reference sequence). The CDR3 here is CASSGGQGRIYEQYV. CDR3 DNA: TGTGCCAGCAGCGGAGGACAGGGGAGGATCTACGAGCAGTACGTC.

V usage is TRBV6-4 and J usage is TRBJ2-1; the match to TRBD1 covers 7 bases. J lost 6 bases, V lost 4 bases, and 9 bases had no gene match. The CDR3 extends over 15 amino acids. Germline V gene lookup returns CDR1 MRHNA and CDR2 SNTAGT. The CDR3 DNA reads as TGTGCCAGCAGTGTTTCCAGGGGGATTGTCAATGAGCAGTTCTTC. Translated, it gives CASSVSRGIVNEQFF.

The chain is built from TRBV11-2 and TRBJ2-5; 11 nucleotides align to TRBD2. J was trimmed by 0 bases and V by 6 bases; bases with no gene match: 0. The CDR3 is made up of 14 amino acids. Germline V gene data show CDR1 as SGHAT and CDR2 as FQNNGV. DNA of the CDR3: TGTGCCAGCAGGGGACTAGCGGACCAAGAGACCCAGTACTTC. It codes for CASRGLADQETQYF.

The chain links TRBV12-3 or TRBV12-4 to TRBJ1-4, with D perhaps TRBD1 (5 bases). The CDR3 is 15 residues long. V was pared by 2 bases and J by 7 bases, with 14 bases between. CDR3 sequence (DNA): TGTGCCAGCAGTTTAATCTCGGGGGGTCGTGAAAAACTGTTTTTT. Translation gives CASSLISGGREKLFF.